These T cell receptor beta chains were read from a single sample in a study of shared clonotypes between healthy human individuals. Clones were sequenced by immunoSEQ multiplex PCR, and TCRdb holds only the in-frame ones, with some missing. The data contain 550,000 to 750,000 clones, about 92% of them singletons. The sample consisted of naive CD8+ T cells sorted from blood. These receptors originate from a man aged 30 to 39 in good health. Both conserved end residues are part of each CDR3. The D gene is left open where the match is weak. The size entry is marked missing in some rows and otherwise reads once, few, many or a size class.

clone size	V gene	D gene	J gene	CDR3 protein	CDR3 DNA
-	TRBV27	-	TRBJ2-5	CASSFLGSDETQYF	TGTGCCAGCAGTTTCCTCGGGAGCGATGAGACCCAGTACTTC
-	TRBV4-1	TRBD2	TRBJ2-5	CASSDLAGGPFQETQYF	TGCGCCAGCAGCGATCTAGCGGGAGGGCCCTTCCAAGAGACCCAGTACTTC
-	TRBV7-9	TRBD1	TRBJ2-7	CASRDRGSYEQYF	TGTGCCAGCCGGGACAGGGGGTCCTACGAGCAGTACTTC
-	TRBV29-1	-	TRBJ2-1	CSVDFDYNEQFF	TGCAGCGTTGATTTCGATTACAATGAGCAGTTCTTC
-	TRBV2	TRBD1	TRBJ1-1	CASRWDRGTYTEAFF	TGTGCCAGCAGATGGGACAGGGGGACGTACACTGAAGCTTTCTTT
few	TRBV7-9	-	TRBJ2-2	CASSLLGELFF	TGTGCCAGCAGCTTATTAGGGGAGCTGTTTTTT
-	TRBV5-6	TRBD1	TRBJ1-1	CASRKDRDEMNTEAFF	TGTGCCAGCAGGAAAGACAGGGACGAAATGAACACTGAAGCTTTCTTT
-	TRBV7-3	TRBD2	TRBJ2-1	CASSLVAGLGNEQFF	TGTGCCAGCAGCTTAGTAGCGGGGTTGGGGAATGAGCAGTTCTTC
-	TRBV7-9	TRBD1	TRBJ2-7	CASSSAGQGSYEQYF	TGTGCCAGCAGCTCCGCGGGACAGGGTAGCTACGAGCAGTACTTC
-	TRBV19	-	TRBJ2-3	CASSILGGGGANTQYF	TGTGCCAGTAGTATTTTAGGCGGAGGGGGCGCGAATACGCAGTATTTT
-	TRBV9	TRBD2	TRBJ2-3	CASSVVSGMGEVADTQYF	TGTGCCAGCAGCGTAGTTAGCGGGATGGGAGAGGTTGCAGATACGCAGTATTTT
-	TRBV6-5	-	TRBJ2-5	CASSYSALRETQYF	TGTGCCAGCAGTTACTCGGCACTCCGGGAGACCCAGTACTTC
-	TRBV19	TRBD2	TRBJ2-1	CASTTSGSGEQFF	TGTGCCAGTACGACTAGCGGGAGTGGTGAGCAGTTCTTC
-	TRBV7-3	TRBD2	TRBJ2-7	CASSRGTSGLDEQYF	TGTGCCAGCAGCCGCGGGACTAGCGGGCTGGACGAGCAGTACTTC
-	TRBV5-1	TRBD2	TRBJ2-5	CASSFVKGGETQYF	TGCGCCAGCAGCTTTGTTAAGGGAGGGGAGACCCAGTACTTC
-	TRBV29-1	-	TRBJ2-7	CSVFGNEQYF	TGCAGCGTGTTCGGGAACGAGCAGTACTTC